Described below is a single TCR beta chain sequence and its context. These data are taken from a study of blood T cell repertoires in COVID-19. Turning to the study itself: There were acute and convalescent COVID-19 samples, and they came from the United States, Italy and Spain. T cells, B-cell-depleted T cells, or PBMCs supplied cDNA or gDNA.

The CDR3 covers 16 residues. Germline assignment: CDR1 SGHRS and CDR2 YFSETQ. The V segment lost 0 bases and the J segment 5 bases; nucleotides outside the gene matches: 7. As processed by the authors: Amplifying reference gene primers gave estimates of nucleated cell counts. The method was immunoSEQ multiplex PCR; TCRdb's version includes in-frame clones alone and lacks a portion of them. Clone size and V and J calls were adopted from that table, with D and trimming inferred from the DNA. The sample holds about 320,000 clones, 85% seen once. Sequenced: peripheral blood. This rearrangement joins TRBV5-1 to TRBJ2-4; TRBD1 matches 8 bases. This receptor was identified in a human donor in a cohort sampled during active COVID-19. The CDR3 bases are TGCGCCAGCAGCTTGGTCGGGACAGGCGGTCAAAACATTCAGTACTTC. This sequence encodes CASSLVGTGGQNIQYF.